This T cell receptor beta chain was identified in a study of cytomegalovirus exposure and HLA in healthy donors. CDR1 is MGHRA, CDR2 YSYEKL, per germline. The CDR3 totals 16 residues. Trimming cost V 0 bases and J 3 bases, with 15 bases left between them. Whole-study findings and limits: CMV serostatus alone was available as immune exposure information. TCR beta V- and J-gene trimming was later associated with a missense DCLRE1C variant.

A remark on this clone: What it recognizes is unknown.

A multiplex PCR was run with 60 Vbeta primers and 13 Jbeta primers. Method: immunoSEQ multiplex PCR; TCRdb's copy keeps in-frame clones and lacks some. The sample carries under 200,000 clones, approximately 73% recorded once. Material for sequencing was PBMCs. This rearrangement joins TRBV4-1 to TRBJ2-7; perhaps TRBD1 as D (6 bases). The sequence was collected from a man aged 50-60 years in good health and CMV-seronegative. The CDR3 DNA follows: TGCGCCAGCAGCCAAGAACAGGGTTCCCAACTCTACGAGCAGTACTTC. Residues: CASSQEQGSQLYEQYF.